The 10 T cell receptor beta chains presented below share a single source sample, sequenced in a study of cytomegalovirus exposure and HLA in healthy donors. The study ran its PCR with 60 Vbeta and 13 Jbeta primers. The repertoire was sequenced with immunoSEQ multiplex PCR; TCRdb's copy has only in-frame clones and lacks some. The profile shows roughly 120,000 clones, about 76% of them singletons. Sequenced: PBMCs. These receptor sequences come from a middle-aged man in good health and CMV-seronegative.

This chain links TRBV7-2 with TRBJ1-4; a weak D match, TRBD1 (6 bases). Germline CDR1 reads SGHTA; CDR2 reads FQGNSA. The V gene lost 2 bases and the J gene lost 2 bases, with 15 bases spanning the gap. This CDR3 has 17 residues. The CDR3 bases are TGTGCCAGCAGCTTAAGGCTGGGGGCTACCACTAATGAAAAACTGTTTTTT. The encoded protein is CASSLRLGATTNEKLFF.

The rearrangement joins TRBV4-3 to TRBJ2-3, with D perhaps TRBD2 (6 bases). The CDR3 is 18 amino acids. V lost 0 bases and J lost 0, with 16 bases in between. CDR1 LGHNA and CDR2 YSLEER come from the germline V gene. DNA of the CDR3: TGCGCCAGCAGCCAAGATCCGCGGCGGGGCGCTAGCACAGATACGCAGTATTTT. This gives the protein CASSQDPRRGASTDTQYF.

The chain uses TRBV7-6 and TRBJ1-2; weak D call: TRBD1 (5 bases). Germline CDR1 SGHVS, CDR2 FNYEAQ. Trimming stripped 1 base from V and 8 bases from J, with 20 bases between. CDR3 length equals 16 residues. Written as DNA, the CDR3 is TGTGCCAGCAGCTTAGGAGGCGGAGGGGCCTTTGCGGGCTACACCTTC. Translating gives CASSLGGGGAFAGYTF.

This chain links TRBV19 with TRBJ1-1; 8 bases are a match to TRBD1. J was trimmed by 4 bases and V by 5 bases; bases with no gene match: 6. The CDR3 contains 14 residues. Germline assignment: CDR1 LNHDA and CDR2 SQIVND (reference sequence). The chain's CDR3 is CASSPRTGLTEAFF. CDR3 DNA sequence: TGTGCCAGTAGTCCTCGGACAGGGCTCACTGAAGCTTTCTTT.

This clone was seen a handful of times. The V call is TRBV6-4, the J call TRBJ2-3; maybe TRBD2 (5 bases). V was trimmed by 0 bases and J by 0 bases, leaving 7 bases between them. The CDR3 sequence is 15 residues long. Germline-derived CDR1 and CDR2 are MRHNA and SNTAGT. The CDR3 sequence is CASSDSRVSTDTQYF. In nucleotides, the CDR3 is TGTGCCAGCAGTGACTCGAGGGTTAGCACAGATACGCAGTATTTT.

The gene calls are TRBV18 and TRBJ2-7; TRBD2 agrees at 12 bases. The CDR3 covers 18 residues. With V trimmed by 2 bases and J by 1 base, 9 bases remained unmatched. Per the germline V gene, CDR1 is KGHSH and CDR2 is LQKENI. CDR3 nucleotides: TGTGCCAGCTCACCATGGGCTAGCGGGGGGGCCTATTCCTACGAGCAGTACTTC. It specifies CASSPWASGGAYSYEQYF.

V and J are TRBV9 and TRBJ2-5; D is unclear. This CDR3 has 14 residues. Germline loops: CDR1 SGDLS, CDR2 YYNGEE. The V and J ends lost 0 bases and 2 bases respectively, with 8 bases between them. CDR3 nucleotides: TGTGCCAGCAGCGTAGCTCTAGAACAAGAGACCCAGTACTTC. Amino acids: CASSVALEQETQYF.

This clone has a handful of counts. The V and J genes are TRBV5-4 and TRBJ1-6; D possibly corresponds to TRBD1 (6 bases). Germline CDR1 and CDR2: SGHNT and YYREEE (reference sequence). This CDR3 is 15 amino acids long. Between the trimmed V and J ends, which lost 3 bases and 11 bases, there was a span of 18 bases. The CDR3: CASSSSGTRETPLHF. CDR3 DNA sequence: TGTGCCAGCAGCTCATCCGGGACACGAGAGACACCCCTCCACTTT. Drawing the rest from reference TRBV5-4 and TRBJ1-6, the complete variable domain is ETGVTQSPTHLIKTRGQQVTLRCSSQSGHNTVSWYQQALGQGPQFIFQYYREEENGRGNFPPRFSGLQFPNYSSELNVNALELDDSALYLCASSSSGTRETPLHFGNGTRLTVT.

The gene calls are TRBV6-5 and TRBJ1-3, with D maybe TRBD1 (5 bases). The V gene lost 8 bases and the J gene lost 1 base, with 12 bases spanning the gap. Germline V gives CDR1 MNHEY, CDR2 SVGAGI. This CDR3 has 14 amino acids. The chain's CDR3 is CASGRTTSGNTIYF. The CDR3 nucleotides are TGTGCCAGCGGACGGACAACTTCTGGAAACACCATATATTTT.

A word on this clone: One junction end does not reproduce the germline sequence, and a read error may be involved. The same CDR3 can be traced to other DNA sequences in this sample. This chain joins TRBV4-3 and TRBJ1-1, with D tentatively TRBD1 (5 bases). The germline V gene encodes CDR1 LGHNA and CDR2 YSLEER. There are 13 residues in the CDR3. Here the CDR3 DNA reads TGCGCTAGCAGCCTGTCCAGGGAATCTGAAGCTTTCTTT. Translating it yields CASSLSRESEAFF.